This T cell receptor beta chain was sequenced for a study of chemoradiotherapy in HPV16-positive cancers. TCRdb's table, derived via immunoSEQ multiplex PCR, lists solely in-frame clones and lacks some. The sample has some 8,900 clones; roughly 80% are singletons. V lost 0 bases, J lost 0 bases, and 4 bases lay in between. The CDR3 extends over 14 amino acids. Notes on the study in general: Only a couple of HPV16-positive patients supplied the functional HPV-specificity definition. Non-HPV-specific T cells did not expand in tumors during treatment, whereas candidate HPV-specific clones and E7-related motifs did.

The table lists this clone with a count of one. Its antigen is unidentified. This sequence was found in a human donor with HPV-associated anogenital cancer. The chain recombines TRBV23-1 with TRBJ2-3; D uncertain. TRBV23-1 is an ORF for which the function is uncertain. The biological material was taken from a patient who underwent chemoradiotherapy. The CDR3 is CASSQSTSTDTQYF. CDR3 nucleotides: TGCGCCAGCAGTCAATCCACTAGCACAGATACGCAGTATTTT.